This TCR beta chain originates from a study of blood T cell repertoires in COVID-19 (dated by TCRdb to 2018 to 2021). As for the study more broadly: Samples covering the acute and convalescent phases of COVID-19 were provided by collaborators in the United States, Italy and Spain. Subjects who had been exposed to COVID-19, were actively infected with it, or had recovered from it provided the deeply sampled blood TCRbeta repertoires that made up the dataset. Where available, HLA class I and class II types were taken from metadata supplied by the sample provider and were not determined by assay-based typing. The samples were drawn from the first 160 participants of the ongoing ImmuneRACE study and from roughly 1,300 subjects provided by 6 global collaborators. A de-identified subject ID, COVID-19 status, age in years and sex were almost always included in the sample metadata. A freely available public database, intended as a resource for researchers studying the immune response to SARS-CoV-2, is where the repertoires were released. The material from the prospective study consisted of cDNA or gDNA derived from T cells, B-cell-depleted T cells, or PBMCs. General findings and caveats noted by the study authors: Clinical and demographic metadata were provided uncurated, with the amount varying by source and participant.

TCRbeta CDR3 regions were amplified from genomic DNA using the immunoSEQ Assay, a bias-controlled multiplex PCR. Concerning the study's data processing: The number of nucleated cells in each sample was estimated by amplification of reference gene primers within the assay. To quantify the absolute abundance of each unique TCRbeta CDR3 rearrangement, sequence reads were collapsed and filtered. Productive Simpson clonality was computed per sample as the square root of Simpson's diversity index over productive rearrangements. In its TCRdb copy, this immuneACCESS table keeps in-frame sequences only and misses some clones. Where compared with another copy, unresolved V genes explain less than half of these, and the others have no known cause. Clone size and the V and J calls come from that table; the DNA yielded D and trimming. This sample has 85,000 to 120,000 clones in its table, and around 90% of those were observed once. The ten largest make up approximately 2% of the sample.

Sequences SGHTA (CDR1) and FQGNSA (CDR2) are obtained from the germline V gene. From the cysteine through the phenylalanine, the CDR3 covers 14 amino acids. Only the CDR3 part of the read is kept: 42 bases, read in frame from the first base. V and J are truncated by 5 bases and 6 bases respectively, leaving an intervening sequence of 14 bases. Each collaborating institution followed its own protocols to collect whole blood in K2EDTA tubes. For TCRbeta analysis, collaborator samples were shipped as frozen whole blood, as isolated PBMCs, or as DNA extracted from either sample type. Concerning this clone: No antigen is known for it. The input lacks base qualities; no much larger clone sits a single base away.

The sequenced material came from peripheral blood. This clonotype was sampled from a man over 45 with active COVID-19. The chain was built from TRBV7-2 and TRBJ2-1; confidence is insufficient to name the D gene. The nucleotide sequence reads TGTGCCAGCAGCCCTCCGCCTGGGCGCAATGAGCAGTTCTTC. This translates into CASSPPPGRNEQFF.